The entry below gives a single TCR beta chain sequence along with its context. The antigen is unknown. It was CD45RO-negative cells, positively selected for CCR7, that made up naive CD8 cells, with terminally differentiated effector memory CD45RA+ cells excluded. The study enrolled healthy HIV-negative adults without recent acute infections or vaccinations as donors. Sequenced by immunoSEQ multiplex PCR; TCRdb stores in-frame clones only, minus some. The sample consists of about 2.1 million clones, over 85% of them appearing once. This specimen belongs to a study of shared clonotypes between healthy human individuals. Study-wide background: The cohort had a couple of women and three men, ages 18 to 49.

Notes on the study in general: A small donor pool kept down the genetic and exposure-history diversity that was represented.

The CDR3 totals 22 residues. V trimming: 0 bases; J trimming: 0 bases; junction bases outside the gene matches: 19. Germline V gene data show CDR1 as LGHNA and CDR2 as YSLEER. V usage is TRBV4-3 and J usage is TRBJ2-1, with 8 nucleotides matching TRBD1. The sample was naive CD8+ T cells from PBMCs. The sequence was collected from a man between 18 and 29 years old in good health. Some clones in this sample may be carry-over from other donors' samples. The CDR3 DNA reads as TGCGCCAGCAGCCAAGATGGCGTAGACTGGACAGGGAGACCCAACTCCTACAATGAGCAGTTCTTC. It translates to CASSQDGVDWTGRPNSYNEQFF.